Listed here is a single TCR beta chain. Its antigen is unidentified. J was trimmed by 10 bases and V by 5 bases; bases with no gene match: 9. The germline CDR1 and CDR2 sequences are SGHNT and YENEEA. The CDR3 contains 14 residues. TCR alpha and TCR beta cDNA libraries carrying sample barcodes and UMIs came from 5'RACE with constant-segment primers. Via MiXCR, TCRdb re-called the 5' RACE reads, giving one row per CDR3 protein. This table has hundreds of thousands of distinct CDR3 sequences, 15% to 25% appearing once. The sample is drawn from a study of T-cell memory formation after mild COVID-19. Study overall: Largely donor-specific TCR clusters were found. Study-wide results and caveats: Mainly in CM and EM were contracting CD4+ clones; CD8+ were in EMRA.

The source is an adult woman who had mild COVID-19 (a few samples of this study predate the infection). Cell type and time point are not known. The chain uses TRBV11-3 and TRBJ2-4, with 9 bases lining up with TRBD1. The sample comprised PBMCs or a T cell subset sorted from them (not recorded which). The CDR3 reads CASSADRGRFIQYF. The CDR3 DNA follows: TGTGCCAGCAGCGCGGACAGGGGCCGCTTTATTCAGTACTTC. Full variable domain (remainder filled in from reference TRBV11-3 and TRBJ2-4): EAGVVQSPRYKIIEKKQPVAFWCNPISGHNTLYWYLQNLGQGPELLIRYENEEAVDDSQLPKDRFSAERLKGVDSTLKIQPAELGDSAVYLCASSADRGRFIQYFGAGTRLSVL.